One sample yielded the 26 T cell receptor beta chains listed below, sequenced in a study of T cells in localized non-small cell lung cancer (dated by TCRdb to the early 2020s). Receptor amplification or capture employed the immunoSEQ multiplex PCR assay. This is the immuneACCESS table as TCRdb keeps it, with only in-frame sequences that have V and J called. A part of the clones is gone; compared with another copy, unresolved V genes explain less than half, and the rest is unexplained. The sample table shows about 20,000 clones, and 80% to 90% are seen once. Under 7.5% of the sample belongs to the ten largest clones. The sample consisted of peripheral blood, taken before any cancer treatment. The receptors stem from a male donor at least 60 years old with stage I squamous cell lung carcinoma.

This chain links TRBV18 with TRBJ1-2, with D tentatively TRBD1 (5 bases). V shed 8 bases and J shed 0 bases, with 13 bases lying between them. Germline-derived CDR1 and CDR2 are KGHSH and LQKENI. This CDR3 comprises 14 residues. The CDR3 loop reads CASLGGAANYGYTF. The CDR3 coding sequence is TGTGCCAGCCTAGGAGGGGCCGCTAACTATGGCTACACCTTC.

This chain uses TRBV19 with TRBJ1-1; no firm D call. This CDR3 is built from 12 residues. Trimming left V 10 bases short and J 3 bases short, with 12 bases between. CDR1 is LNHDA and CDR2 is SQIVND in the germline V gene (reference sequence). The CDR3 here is CATSRSYTEAFF. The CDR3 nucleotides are TGTGCCACCTCCCGATCGTACACTGAAGCTTTCTTT.

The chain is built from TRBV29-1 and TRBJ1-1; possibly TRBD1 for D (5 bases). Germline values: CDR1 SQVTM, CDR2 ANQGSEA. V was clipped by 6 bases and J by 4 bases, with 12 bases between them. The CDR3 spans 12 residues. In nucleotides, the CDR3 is TGCAGCGTGGCCGGGGGAAGCACTGAAGCTTTCTTT. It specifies CSVAGGSTEAFF.

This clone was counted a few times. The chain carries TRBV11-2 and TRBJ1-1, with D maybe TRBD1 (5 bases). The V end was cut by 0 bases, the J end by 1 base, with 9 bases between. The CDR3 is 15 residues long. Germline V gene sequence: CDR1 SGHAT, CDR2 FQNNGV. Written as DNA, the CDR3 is TGTGCCAGCAGCTTAGACCCGGGGACGAACACTGAAGCTTTCTTT. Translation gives CASSLDPGTNTEAFF.

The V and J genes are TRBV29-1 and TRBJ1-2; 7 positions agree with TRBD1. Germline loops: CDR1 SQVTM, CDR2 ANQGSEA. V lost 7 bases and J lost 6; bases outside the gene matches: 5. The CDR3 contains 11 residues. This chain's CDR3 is CSAGQEDGYTF. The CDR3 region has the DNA TGCAGCGCAGGACAGGAGGATGGCTACACCTTC.

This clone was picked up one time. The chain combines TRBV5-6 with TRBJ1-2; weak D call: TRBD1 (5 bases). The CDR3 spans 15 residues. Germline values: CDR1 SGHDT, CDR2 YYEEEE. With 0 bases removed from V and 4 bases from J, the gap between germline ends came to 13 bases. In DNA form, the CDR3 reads TGTGCCAGCAGCTTGGAGGCAGGGTACACCTATGGCTACACCTTC. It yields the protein CASSLEAGYTYGYTF.

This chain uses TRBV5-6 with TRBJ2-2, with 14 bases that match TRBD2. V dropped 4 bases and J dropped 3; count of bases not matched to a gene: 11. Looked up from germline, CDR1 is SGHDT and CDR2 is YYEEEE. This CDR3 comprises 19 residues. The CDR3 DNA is TGTGCCAGCAGCGACCCCGGGACTAGCGGGGGACAAGACACCGGGGAGCTGTTTTTT. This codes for CASSDPGTSGGQDTGELFF. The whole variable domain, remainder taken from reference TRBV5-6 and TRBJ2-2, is DAGVTQSPTHLIKTRGQQVTLRCSPKSGHDTVSWYQQALGQGPQFIFQYYEEEERQRGNFPDRFSGHQFPNYSSELNVNALLLGDSALYLCASSDPGTSGGQDTGELFFGEGSRLTVL.

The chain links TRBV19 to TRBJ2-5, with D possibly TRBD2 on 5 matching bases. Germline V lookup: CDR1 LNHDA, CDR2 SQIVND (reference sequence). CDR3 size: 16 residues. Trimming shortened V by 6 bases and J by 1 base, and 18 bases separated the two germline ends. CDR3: CASSPLPPGSQETQYF. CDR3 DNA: TGTGCCAGTAGCCCTCTCCCTCCGGGATCCCAAGAGACCCAGTACTTC.

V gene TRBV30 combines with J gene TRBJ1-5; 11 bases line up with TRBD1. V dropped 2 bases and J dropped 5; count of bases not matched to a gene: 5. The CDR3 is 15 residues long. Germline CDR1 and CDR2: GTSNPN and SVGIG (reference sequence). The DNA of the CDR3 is TGTGCCTGGAGTTCGGGACAGGGGGTGGATCAGCCCCAGCATTTT. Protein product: CAWSSGQGVDQPQHF.

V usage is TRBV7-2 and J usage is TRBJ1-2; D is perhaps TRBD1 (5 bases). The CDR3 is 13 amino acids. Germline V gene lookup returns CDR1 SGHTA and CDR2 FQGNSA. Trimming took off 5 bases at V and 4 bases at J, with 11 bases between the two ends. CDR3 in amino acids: CASSHGTFYGYTF. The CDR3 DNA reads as TGTGCCAGCAGCCATGGGACGTTCTATGGCTACACCTTC.

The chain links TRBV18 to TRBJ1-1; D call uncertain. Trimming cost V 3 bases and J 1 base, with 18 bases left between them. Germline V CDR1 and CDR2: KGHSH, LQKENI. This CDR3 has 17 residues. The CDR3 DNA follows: TGTGCCAGCTCACCTCCCTCAAGGACTCGCGCGAACACTGAAGCTTTCTTT. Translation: CASSPPSRTRANTEAFF.

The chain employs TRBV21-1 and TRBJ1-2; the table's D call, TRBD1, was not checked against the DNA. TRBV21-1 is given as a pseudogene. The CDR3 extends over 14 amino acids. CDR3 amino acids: CASTRTGRNYGYTF. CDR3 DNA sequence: TGTGCCAGCACAAGGACAGGGAGAAACTATGGCTACACCTTC.

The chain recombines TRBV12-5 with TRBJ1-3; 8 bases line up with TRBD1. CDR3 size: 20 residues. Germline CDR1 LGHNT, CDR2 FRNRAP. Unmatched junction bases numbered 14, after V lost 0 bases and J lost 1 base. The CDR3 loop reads CASGLVPVQSGTGSGNTIYF. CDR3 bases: TGTGCTAGTGGTTTGGTTCCCGTTCAGTCCGGGACAGGATCTGGAAACACCATATATTTT.

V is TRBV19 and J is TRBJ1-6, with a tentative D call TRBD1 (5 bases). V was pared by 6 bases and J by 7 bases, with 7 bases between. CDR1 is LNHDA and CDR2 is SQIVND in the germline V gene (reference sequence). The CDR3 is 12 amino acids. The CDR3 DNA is TGTGCCAGTAGAGGGGTAAATTCACCCCTCCACTTT. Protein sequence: CASRGVNSPLHF.

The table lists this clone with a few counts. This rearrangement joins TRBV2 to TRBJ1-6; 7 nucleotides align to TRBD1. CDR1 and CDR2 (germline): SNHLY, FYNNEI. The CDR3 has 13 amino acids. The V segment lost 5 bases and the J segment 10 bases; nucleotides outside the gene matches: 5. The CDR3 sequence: CASSSRGDSPLHF. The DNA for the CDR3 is TGTGCCAGCAGTTCCAGGGGGGACTCACCCCTCCACTTT.

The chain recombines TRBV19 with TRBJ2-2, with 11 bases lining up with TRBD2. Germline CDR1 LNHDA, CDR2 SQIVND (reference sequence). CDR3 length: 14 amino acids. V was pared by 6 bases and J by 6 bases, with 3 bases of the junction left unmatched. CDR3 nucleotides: TGTGCCAGTAGGTTAGCGGGGGGGCCCGGGGAGCTGTTTTTT. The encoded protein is CASRLAGGPGELFF.

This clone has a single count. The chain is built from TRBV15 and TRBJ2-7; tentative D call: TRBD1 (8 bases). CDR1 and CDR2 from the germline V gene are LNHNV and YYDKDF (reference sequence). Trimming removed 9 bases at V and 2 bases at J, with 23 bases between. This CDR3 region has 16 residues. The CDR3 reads CATQLGGGQATYEQYF. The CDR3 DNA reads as TGTGCCACACAATTGGGAGGGGGACAGGCAACCTACGAGCAGTACTTC.

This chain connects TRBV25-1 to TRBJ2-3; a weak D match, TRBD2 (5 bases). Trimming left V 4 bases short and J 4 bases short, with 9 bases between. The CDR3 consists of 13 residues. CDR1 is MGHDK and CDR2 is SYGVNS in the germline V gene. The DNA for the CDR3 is TGTGCCAGCAGTGGTGAGGGATCAGATACGCAGTATTTT. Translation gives CASSGEGSDTQYF. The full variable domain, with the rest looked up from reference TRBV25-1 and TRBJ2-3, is EADIYQTPRYLVIGTGKKITLECSQTMGHDKMYWYQQDPGMELHLIHYSYGVNSTEKGDLSSESTVSRIRTEHFPLTLESARPSHTSQYLCASSGEGSDTQYFGPGTRLTVL.

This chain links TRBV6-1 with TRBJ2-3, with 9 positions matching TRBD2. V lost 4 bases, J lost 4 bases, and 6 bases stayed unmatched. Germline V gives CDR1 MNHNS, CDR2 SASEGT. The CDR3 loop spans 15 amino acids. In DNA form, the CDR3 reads TGTGCCAGCAGTGCGGGACTAGCCATCGCAGATACGCAGTATTTT. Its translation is CASSAGLAIADTQYF.

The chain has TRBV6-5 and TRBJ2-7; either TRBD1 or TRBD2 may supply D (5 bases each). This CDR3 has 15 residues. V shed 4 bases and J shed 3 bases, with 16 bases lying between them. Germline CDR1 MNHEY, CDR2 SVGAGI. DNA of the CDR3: TGTGCCAGCAGTTTCTCGAGTGAGGGGCGCTACGAGCAGTACTTC. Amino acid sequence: CASSFSSEGRYEQYF.

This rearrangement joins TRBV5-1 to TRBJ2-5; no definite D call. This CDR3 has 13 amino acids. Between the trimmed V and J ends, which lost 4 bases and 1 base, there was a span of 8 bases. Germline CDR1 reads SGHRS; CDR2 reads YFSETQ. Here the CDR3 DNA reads TGCGCCAGCAGCGCCTCGATCCAAGAGACCCAGTACTTC. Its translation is CASSASIQETQYF.

DNA of the CDR3: TGTGCCAGCAGCTTGGGCAGATTGAACACTGAAGCTTTCTTT. Translating it yields CASSLGRLNTEAFF. The chain uses TRBV5-6 and TRBJ1-1; D is unresolved. The V gene lost 0 bases and the J gene lost 0 bases, with 6 bases spanning the gap. Germline-derived CDR1 and CDR2 are SGHDT and YYEEEE. This CDR3 is built from 14 residues.

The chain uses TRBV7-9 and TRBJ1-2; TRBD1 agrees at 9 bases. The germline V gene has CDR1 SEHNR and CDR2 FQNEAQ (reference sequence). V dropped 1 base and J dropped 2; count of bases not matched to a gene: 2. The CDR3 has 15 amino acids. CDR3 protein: CASSLDRGQNYGYTF. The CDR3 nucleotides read TGTGCCAGCAGCTTAGACAGGGGGCAAAACTATGGCTACACCTTC.

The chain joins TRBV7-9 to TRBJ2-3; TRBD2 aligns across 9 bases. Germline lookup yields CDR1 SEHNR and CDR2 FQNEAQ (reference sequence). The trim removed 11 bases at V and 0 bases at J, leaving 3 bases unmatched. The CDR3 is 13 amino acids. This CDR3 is CAGSGGSTDTQYF. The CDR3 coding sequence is TGTGCCGGTAGCGGGGGTAGCACAGATACGCAGTATTTT.

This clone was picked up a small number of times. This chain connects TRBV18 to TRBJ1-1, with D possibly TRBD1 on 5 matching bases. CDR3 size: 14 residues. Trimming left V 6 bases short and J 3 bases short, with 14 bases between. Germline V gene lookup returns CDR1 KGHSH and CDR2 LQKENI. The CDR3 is CASSLSGGDTEAFF. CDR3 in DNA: TGTGCCAGCTCCCTATCCGGGGGAGACACTGAAGCTTTCTTT.

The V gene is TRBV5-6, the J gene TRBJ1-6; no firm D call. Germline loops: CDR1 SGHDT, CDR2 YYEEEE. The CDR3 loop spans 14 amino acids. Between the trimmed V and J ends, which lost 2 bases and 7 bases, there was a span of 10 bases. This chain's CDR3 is CASSFRAVNSPLHF. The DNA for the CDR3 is TGTGCCAGCAGCTTTCGGGCGGTAAATTCACCCCTCCACTTT.